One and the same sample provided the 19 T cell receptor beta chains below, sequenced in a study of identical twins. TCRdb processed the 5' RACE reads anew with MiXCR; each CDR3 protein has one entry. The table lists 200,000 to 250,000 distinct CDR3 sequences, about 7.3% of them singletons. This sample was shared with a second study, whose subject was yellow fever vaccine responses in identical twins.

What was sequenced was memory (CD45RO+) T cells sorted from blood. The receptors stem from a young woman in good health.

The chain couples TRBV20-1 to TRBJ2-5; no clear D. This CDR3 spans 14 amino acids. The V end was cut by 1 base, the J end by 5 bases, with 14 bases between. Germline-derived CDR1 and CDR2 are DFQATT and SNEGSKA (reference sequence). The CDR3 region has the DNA TGCAGTGCTAGAGTGGCACCAGCTACGGAGACCCAGTACTTC. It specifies CSARVAPATETQYF.

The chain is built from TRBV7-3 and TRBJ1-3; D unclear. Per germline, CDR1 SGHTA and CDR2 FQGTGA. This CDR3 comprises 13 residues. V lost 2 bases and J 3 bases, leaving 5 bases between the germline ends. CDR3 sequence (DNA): TGTGCCAGCAGCTTAGATAATGGAAACACCATATATTTT. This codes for CASSLDNGNTIYF. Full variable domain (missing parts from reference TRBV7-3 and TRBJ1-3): GAGVSQTPSNKVTEKGKYVELRCDPISGHTALYWYRQSLGQGPEFLIYFQGTGAADDSGLPNDRFFAVRPEGSVSTLKIQRTERGDSAVYLCASSLDNGNTIYFGEGSWLTVV.

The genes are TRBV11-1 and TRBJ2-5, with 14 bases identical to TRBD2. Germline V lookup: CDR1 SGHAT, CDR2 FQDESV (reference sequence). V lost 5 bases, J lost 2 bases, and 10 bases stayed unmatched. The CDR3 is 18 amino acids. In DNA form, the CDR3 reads TGTGCCAGCAGCCGGACTAGCGGGAGGTTCCGAGGTCAAGAGACCCAGTACTTC. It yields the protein CASSRTSGRFRGQETQYF.

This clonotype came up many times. The CDR3: CASSQPSGRDYEQYF. The DNA of the CDR3 is TGTGCCAGCAGCCAGCCTAGCGGGAGGGACTACGAGCAGTACTTC. The V and J genes are TRBV28 and TRBJ2-7, with 12 bases aligning to TRBD2. From germline, CDR1 is MDHEN and CDR2 SYDVKM. V dropped 6 bases and J dropped 3; count of bases not matched to a gene: 6. This CDR3 spans 15 amino acids.

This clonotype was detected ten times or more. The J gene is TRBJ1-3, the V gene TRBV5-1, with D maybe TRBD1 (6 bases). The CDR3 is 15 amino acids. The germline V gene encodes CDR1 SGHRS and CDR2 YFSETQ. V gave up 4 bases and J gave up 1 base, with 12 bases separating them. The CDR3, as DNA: TGCGCCAGCAGCAGATCAACAGGGTCTGGAAACACCATATATTTT. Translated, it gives CASSRSTGSGNTIYF.

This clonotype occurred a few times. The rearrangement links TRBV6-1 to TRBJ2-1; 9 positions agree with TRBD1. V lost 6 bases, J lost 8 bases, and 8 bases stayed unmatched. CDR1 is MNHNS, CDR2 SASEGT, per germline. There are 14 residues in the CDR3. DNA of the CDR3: TGTGCCAGCAGGGGGGACAGGGTATTCTATGAGCAGTTCTTC. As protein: CASRGDRVFYEQFF.

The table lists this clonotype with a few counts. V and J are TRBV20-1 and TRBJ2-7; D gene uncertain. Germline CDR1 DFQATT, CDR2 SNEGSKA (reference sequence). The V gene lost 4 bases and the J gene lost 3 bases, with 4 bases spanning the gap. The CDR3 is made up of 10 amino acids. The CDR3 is CSAKNYEQYF. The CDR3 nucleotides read TGCAGTGCTAAGAACTACGAGCAGTACTTC.

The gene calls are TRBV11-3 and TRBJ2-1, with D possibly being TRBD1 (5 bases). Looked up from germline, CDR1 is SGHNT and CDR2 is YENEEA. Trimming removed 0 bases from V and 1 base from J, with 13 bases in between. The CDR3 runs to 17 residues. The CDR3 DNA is TGTGCCAGCAGCTTAGAATTAGCAAGGGGATCCTACAATGAGCAGTTCTTC. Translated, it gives CASSLELARGSYNEQFF.

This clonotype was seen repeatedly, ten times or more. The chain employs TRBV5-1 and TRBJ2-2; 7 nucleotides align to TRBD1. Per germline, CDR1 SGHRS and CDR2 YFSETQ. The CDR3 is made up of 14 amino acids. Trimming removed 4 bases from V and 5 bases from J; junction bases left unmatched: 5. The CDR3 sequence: CASSRDSSTGELFF. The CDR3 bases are TGCGCCAGCAGCAGGGACAGCTCGACCGGGGAGCTGTTTTTT. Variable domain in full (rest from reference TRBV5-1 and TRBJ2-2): KAGVTQTPRYLIKTRGQQVTLSCSPISGHRSVSWYQQTPGQGLQFLFEYFSETQRNKGNFPGRFSGRQFSNSRSEMNVSTLELGDSALYLCASSRDSSTGELFFGEGSRLTVL.

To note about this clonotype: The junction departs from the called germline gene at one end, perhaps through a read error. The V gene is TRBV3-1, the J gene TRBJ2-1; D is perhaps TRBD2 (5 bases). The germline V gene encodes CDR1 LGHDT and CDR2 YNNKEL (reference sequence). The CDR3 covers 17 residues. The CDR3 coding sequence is TGTGCCAGCTGCCAATATTCGGGAATCGGCGTCTACAATGAGCAGTTCTTC. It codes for CASCQYSGIGVYNEQFF.

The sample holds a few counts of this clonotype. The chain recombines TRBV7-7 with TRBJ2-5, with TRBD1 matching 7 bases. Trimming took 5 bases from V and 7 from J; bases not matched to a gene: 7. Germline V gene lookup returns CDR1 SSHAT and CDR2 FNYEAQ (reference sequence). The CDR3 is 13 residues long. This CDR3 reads CASSKTRQGTQYF. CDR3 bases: TGTGCCAGCAGCAAGACACGACAGGGGACCCAGTACTTC.

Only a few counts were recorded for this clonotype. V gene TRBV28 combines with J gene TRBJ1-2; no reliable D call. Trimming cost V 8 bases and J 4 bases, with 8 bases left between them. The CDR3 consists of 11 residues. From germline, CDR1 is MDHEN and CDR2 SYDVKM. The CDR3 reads CASGILYGYTF. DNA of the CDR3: TGTGCCAGCGGCATACTCTATGGCTACACCTTC.

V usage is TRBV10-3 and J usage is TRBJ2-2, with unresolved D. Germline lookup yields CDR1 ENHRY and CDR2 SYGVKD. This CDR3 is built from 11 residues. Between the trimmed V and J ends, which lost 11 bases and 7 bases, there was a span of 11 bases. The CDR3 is CACCFGGELFF. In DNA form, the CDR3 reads TGTGCCTGCTGTTTCGGCGGGGAGCTGTTTTTT.

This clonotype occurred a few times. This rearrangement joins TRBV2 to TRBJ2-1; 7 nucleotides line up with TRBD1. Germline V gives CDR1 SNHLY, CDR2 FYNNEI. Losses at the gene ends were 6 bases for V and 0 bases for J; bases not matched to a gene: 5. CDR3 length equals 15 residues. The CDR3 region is CASRTDRSSYNEQFF. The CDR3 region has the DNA TGTGCCAGCAGGACGGACAGGAGCTCCTACAATGAGCAGTTCTTC.

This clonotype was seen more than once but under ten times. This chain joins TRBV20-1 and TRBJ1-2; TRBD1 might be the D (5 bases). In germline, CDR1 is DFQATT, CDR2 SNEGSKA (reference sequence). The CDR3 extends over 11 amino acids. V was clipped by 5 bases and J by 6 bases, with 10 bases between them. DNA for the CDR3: TGCAGTGCTCGGAGGGGCGATGGCTACACCTTC. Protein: CSARRGDGYTF.

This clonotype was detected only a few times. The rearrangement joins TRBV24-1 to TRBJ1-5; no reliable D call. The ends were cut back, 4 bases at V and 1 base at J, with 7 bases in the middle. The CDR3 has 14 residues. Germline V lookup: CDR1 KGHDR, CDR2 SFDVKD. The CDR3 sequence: CATSELESNQPQHF. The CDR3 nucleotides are TGTGCCACCAGTGAACTAGAGAGCAATCAGCCCCAGCATTTT.

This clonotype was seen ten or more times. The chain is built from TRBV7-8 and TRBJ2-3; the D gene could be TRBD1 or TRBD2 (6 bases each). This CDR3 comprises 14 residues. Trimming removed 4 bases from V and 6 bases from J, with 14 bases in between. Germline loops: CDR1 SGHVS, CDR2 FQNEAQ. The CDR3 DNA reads TGTGCCAGCAGCTCTTGGGGGGCTGGGGATACGCAGTATTTT. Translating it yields CASSSWGAGDTQYF.

The CDR3 loop reads CASSRLRADTQYF. CDR3 nucleotide sequence: TGTGCCAGCAGCCGTCTGAGGGCAGATACGCAGTATTTT. The V call is TRBV3-1, the J call TRBJ2-3, with D possibly TRBD2 on 5 matching bases. Trimming shortened V by 4 bases and J by 4 bases, and 9 bases separated the two germline ends. The CDR3 is made up of 13 amino acids. Germline assignment: CDR1 LGHDT and CDR2 YNNKEL (reference sequence).

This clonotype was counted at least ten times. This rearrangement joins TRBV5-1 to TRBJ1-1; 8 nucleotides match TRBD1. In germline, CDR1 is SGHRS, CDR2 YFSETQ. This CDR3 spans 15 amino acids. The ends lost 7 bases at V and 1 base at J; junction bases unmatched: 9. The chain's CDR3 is CASGRQGNANTEAFF. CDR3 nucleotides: TGCGCCAGCGGCAGACAGGGGAACGCGAACACTGAAGCTTTCTTT.